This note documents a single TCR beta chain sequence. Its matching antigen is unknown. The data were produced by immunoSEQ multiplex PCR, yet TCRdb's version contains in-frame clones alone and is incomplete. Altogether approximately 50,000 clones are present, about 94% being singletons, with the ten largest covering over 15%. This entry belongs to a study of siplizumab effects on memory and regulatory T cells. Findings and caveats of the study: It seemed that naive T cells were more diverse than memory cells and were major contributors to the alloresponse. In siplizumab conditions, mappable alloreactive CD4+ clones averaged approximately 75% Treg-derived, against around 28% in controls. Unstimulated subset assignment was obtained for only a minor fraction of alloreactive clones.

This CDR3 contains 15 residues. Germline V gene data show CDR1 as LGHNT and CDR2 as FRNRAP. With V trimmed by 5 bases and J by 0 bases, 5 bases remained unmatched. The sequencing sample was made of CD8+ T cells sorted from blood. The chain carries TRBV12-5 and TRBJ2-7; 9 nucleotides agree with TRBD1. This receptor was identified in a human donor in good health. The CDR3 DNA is TGTGCTAGTGGTCCCGGGACAGGGTCCTCCTACGAGCAGTACTTC. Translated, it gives CASGPGTGSSYEQYF.